The clone carrying this T cell receptor beta chain has ten or more counts. Its antigen is unknown. The data derive from a study of T cells after yellow fever vaccination. Study-wide context: Each low-cell-number fraction was prepared by means of SMART-Seq v4 Ultra Low Input.

General study results and limits: At about 97% for CD4 and approximately 88% for CD8, most primary-vaccination clones showed up again after the booster. The secondary response showed a weaker magnitude and a faster peak, day 5 versus 15.

V lost 1 base and J 9 bases, leaving 17 bases between the germline ends. This CDR3 comprises 15 residues. Germline-derived CDR1 and CDR2 are SGHRS and YFSETQ. TCRdb reprocessed the 5' RACE reads with MiXCR, giving one entry per CDR3 protein. The data contain some 69,000 distinct CDR3 sequences, around 6.2% of them singletons. This TCR was recovered from a man between 18 and 29 years old who received the YFV17D yellow fever vaccine. The sample in question was CD4+ T cells sorted from PBMCs, obtained approximately 16 days after the first yellow fever vaccination. This sequence joins TRBV5-1 and TRBJ2-1; D remains unclear. The CDR3 is CASSLSPSPDGEQFF. The CDR3 DNA follows: TGCGCCAGCAGCTTGTCCCCTTCCCCCGACGGTGAGCAGTTCTTC.